This paragraph reports one T cell receptor beta chain. Its antigen is not known. The assay was immunoSEQ multiplex PCR, and TCRdb's table has in-frame clones only and misses some. This repertoire shows nearly 55,000 clones, approximately 84% found once; its top ten account for around 7.8%. The V gene's germline CDR1 is MGHDK and CDR2 SYGVNS. Losses at the gene ends were 4 bases for V and 3 bases for J; bases not matched to a gene: 7. The CDR3 has 16 residues. These data originate in a study of T cell clones after liver transplantation. The wider study: TCRbeta sequencing after a pre-transplant mixed lymphocyte reaction identified graft-donor-reactive clones, later tracked in post-transplant blood.

Study-level results: Post-transplant time points were not standardized, so conclusions are preliminary. Compared with third party-reactive sequences, donor-reactive ones declined more, independent of withdrawal success.

This TCR derives from a human donor who received a liver transplant. The rearrangement uses TRBV25-1 and TRBJ2-7; 12 bases fit TRBD1. The sequenced sample was CD4+ T cells from blood, obtained before liver transplant. DNA for the CDR3: TGTGCCAGCAGTGCGACCGGGACAGGGGGCATCTACGAGCAGTACTTC. Its protein is CASSATGTGGIYEQYF.